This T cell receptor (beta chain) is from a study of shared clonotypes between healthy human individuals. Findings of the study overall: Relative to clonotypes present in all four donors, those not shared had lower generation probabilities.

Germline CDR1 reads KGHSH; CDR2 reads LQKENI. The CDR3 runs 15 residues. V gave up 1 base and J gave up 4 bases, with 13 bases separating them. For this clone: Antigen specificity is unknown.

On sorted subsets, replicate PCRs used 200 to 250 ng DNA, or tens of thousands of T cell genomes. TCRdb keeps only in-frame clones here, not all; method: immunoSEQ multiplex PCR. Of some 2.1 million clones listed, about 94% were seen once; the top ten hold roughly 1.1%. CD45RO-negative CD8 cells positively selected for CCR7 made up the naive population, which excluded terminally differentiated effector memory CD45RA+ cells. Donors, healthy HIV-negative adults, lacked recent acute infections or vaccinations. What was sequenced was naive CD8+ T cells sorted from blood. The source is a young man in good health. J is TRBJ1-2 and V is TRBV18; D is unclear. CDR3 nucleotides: TGTGCCAGCTCACCACGGCAGGACTCATCCTATGGCTACACCTTC. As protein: CASSPRQDSSYGYTF.